These T cell receptor beta chains were read from a single sample in a study of T-cell reconstitution after alpha-beta-depleted transplantation in children. TCRdb ran MiXCR on the PCR reads and lists one entry per CDR3 protein. The data hold 700,000 to 950,000 distinct CDR3 sequences, with about 15% observed a single time. The source was PBMCs, mostly from graft donor cells, collected 360 days after TCRalphabeta/CD19-depleted stem cell transplant. The receptor source for this set is a male patient under 18 who had a stem cell transplant for acute lymphoblastic leukemia, so the T cells may come from the graft donor. The CDR3 runs from the conserved cysteine through the conserved F or W. Each record gives: D gene, V gene, J gene, clone size, CDR3 DNA, CDR3 protein. D genes are given only for firm matches. Some rows mark clone size as missing; the rest say once, few, many or name a class of expanded clone.

>-|TRBV7-8|TRBJ2-7|few
TGTGCCAGCAGCCGATCTAGGAACTACGAGCAGTACTTC
CASSRSRNYEQYF
>-|TRBV6-5|TRBJ1-3|many
TGTGCCAGCAGTTACGGGGTTGGAAACACCATATATTTT
CASSYGVGNTIYF
>TRBD2|TRBV19|TRBJ2-5|-
TGTGCCAGTAGTATAGGGCCAGCGGGAGCGGCGGAGACCCAGTACTTC
CASSIGPAGAAETQYF
>-|TRBV5-1|TRBJ2-1|many
TGCGCCAGCAGCTTGGGCGGCCGTAGGTACAATGAGCAGTTCTTC
CASSLGGRRYNEQFF
>-|TRBV4-1|TRBJ2-1|many
TGCGCCAGCAGCCGGACTTCCCCCTACAATGAGCAGTTCTTC
CASSRTSPYNEQFF
>-|TRBV12-3/TRBV12-4|TRBJ2-4|few
TGTGCCAGCAGTCCTCAGACAGGAAGCATTCAGTACTTC
CASSPQTGSIQYF
>TRBD1|TRBV4-1|TRBJ2-4|-
TGCGCCAGCAGCCGACAGGGGCAAAACATTCAGTACTTC
CASSRQGQNIQYF
>-|TRBV5-1|TRBJ2-5|-
TGCGCCAGCAGTTCGCCCCCGGGACACTACCAAGAGACCCAGTACTTC
CASSSPPGHYQETQYF
>-|TRBV29-1|TRBJ2-3|many
TGCAGCGTTGGTTGGACTACCGGAGGCACAGATACGCAGTATTTT
CSVGWTTGGTDTQYF
>-|TRBV5-1|TRBJ2-7|-
TGCGCCAGCAGCGCCGGACAGCAGTCCTACGAGCAGTACTTC
CASSAGQQSYEQYF
>-|TRBV5-5|TRBJ1-2|-
TGTGCCAGCAGCTACTCCGACAGGCCCATGAACTATGGCTACACCTTC
CASSYSDRPMNYGYTF
>TRBD2|TRBV4-2|TRBJ2-5|-
TGTGCCAGCAGCTCCCGGCTGGTTGCGGGGGGAGAGACCCAGTACTTC
CASSSRLVAGGETQYF
>TRBD2|TRBV3-1|TRBJ2-5|-
TGTGCCAGCAGCCAAGAGGGTATAGGCGGGAGGAGGAAGACCCAGTACTTC
CASSQEGIGGRRKTQYF
>-|TRBV29-1|TRBJ2-1|few
TGCAGCGTCGAGAACAGGGTCTACAATGAGCAGTTCTTC
CSVENRVYNEQFF
>-|TRBV29-1|TRBJ2-3|many
TGCAGCGTTGTTCCGGGGGATACTAGCACAGATACGCAGTATTTT
CSVVPGDTSTDTQYF
>-|TRBV7-9|TRBJ2-7|-
TGTGCCAGCAGCTTAGGACCGGGGACCTCCTACGAGCAGTACTTC
CASSLGPGTSYEQYF
>-|TRBV27|TRBJ2-3|few
TGTGCCAGCAGTTTCTCCGCGACGAGCACAGATACGCAGTATTTT
CASSFSATSTDTQYF
>-|TRBV5-1|TRBJ1-1|-
TGCGCCAGCAGCTCCCCGCCTCCCGGACAATTAAACACTGAAGCTTTCTTT
CASSSPPPGQLNTEAFF
>-|TRBV3-1|TRBJ1-4|-
TGTGCCAGCAGCCATGGAGGGAACAATGAAAAACTGTTTTTT
CASSHGGNNEKLFF
>-|TRBV20-1|TRBJ1-4|few
TGCAGTGCTAACATCCGGGGTGAAAAACTGTTTTTT
CSANIRGEKLFF
>TRBD1|TRBV19|TRBJ1-2|few
TGTGCCAGTAGTATAGATTTTTCCCCGCGACAGGGGCACGGCTACACCTTC
CASSIDFSPRQGHGYTF
>-|TRBV29-1|TRBJ2-5|many
TGCAGCGTGGAGAGGGGACGAGAGACCCAGTACTTC
CSVERGRETQYF
>-|TRBV20-1|TRBJ2-7|-
TGCAGTGCTAGAGCTGCCGCCGCCTACGAGCAGTACTTC
CSARAAAAYEQYF
>-|TRBV20-1|TRBJ2-7|few
TGCAGTGCCCCTCGGCCAGGGAGTGGGCTTGGGCAGTACTTC
CSAPRPGSGLGQYF
>TRBD1|TRBV18|TRBJ1-2|few
TGTGCCAGCTCACCACAGGGGGCAGGTGGCTACACCTTC
CASSPQGAGGYTF
>-|TRBV12-3/TRBV12-4|TRBJ2-7|few
TGTGCCAGCAGTTCCATTAACTCCTACGAGCAGTACTTC
CASSSINSYEQYF
>-|TRBV20-1|TRBJ1-1|few
TGCAGTGCTAGAGGTTCCGCGAATATGGCTTTCTTT
CSARGSANMAFF
>-|TRBV12-5|TRBJ2-7|-
TGTGCTAGTGGACCCCTTGGCGGGACAACTGCCCGGAGCCCCTACGAGCAGTACTTC
CASGPLGGTTARSPYEQYF
>-|TRBV27|TRBJ2-7|-
TGTGCCAGCAGTTTTGGGCAGGGAATCTACGAGCAGTACTTC
CASSFGQGIYEQYF
>-|TRBV4-1|TRBJ2-1|-
TGCGCCAGCAGCCAGGTACCCCGGGCTCCCAATGAGCAGTTCTTC
CASSQVPRAPNEQFF
>-|TRBV5-1|TRBJ2-1|few
TGCGCCAGCAGCTTCGCGGGCCCGGGCTCCTACAATGAGCAGTTCTTC
CASSFAGPGSYNEQFF